The present TCR beta chain was sequenced within a study of cytomegalovirus exposure and HLA in healthy donors. Study-level results: A classifier reportedly called cytomegalovirus status with high sensitivity and specificity. Some V segments, TRBV6-2 and TRBV6-3 among them, were indistinguishable and were therefore excluded.

Notes on this clone: Its antigen remains unidentified.

60 Vbeta and 13 Jbeta primers were used in PCR. TCRdb keeps only in-frame clones here, not all; method: immunoSEQ multiplex PCR. The sample has under 200,000 clones, about 76% seen once. This CDR3 comprises 15 residues. Germline assignment: CDR1 SGHTA and CDR2 FQGNSA. V shed 1 base and J shed 6 bases, with 14 bases lying between them. The chain combines TRBV7-2 with TRBJ2-3, with D possibly being TRBD2 (7 bases). The sequence was collected from a male donor in good health and CMV-seropositive. The specimen sequenced was PBMCs. This chain's CDR3 is CASSLGGRGTDTQYF. The CDR3 DNA reads TGTGCCAGCAGCTTAGGAGGGAGGGGGACCGATACGCAGTATTTT. Combining the CDR3 with reference TRBV7-2 and TRBJ2-3 gives the whole variable domain GAGVSQSPSNKVTEKGKDVELRCDPISGHTALYWYRQSLGQGLEFLIYFQGNSAPDKSGLPSDRFSAERTGGSVSTLTIQRTQQEDSAVYLCASSLGGRGTDTQYFGPGTRLTVL.